This T cell receptor beta chain was identified in a study of control samples from healthy donors and cancer patients. Germline V gene data show CDR1 as SGHRS and CDR2 as YFSETQ. Trimming pared 0 bases from V and 0 bases from J, leaving 8 bases between. The CDR3 loop spans 15 amino acids. Here immunoSEQ multiplex PCR was the method, and the copy in TCRdb shows in-frame clones only, minus some. The repertoire holds about 94,000 clones, about nine tenths seen once, with more than 3.5% in the top ten. The sample comprised blood. The sequence was collected from a young woman in good health. The chain is built from TRBV5-1 and TRBJ2-3, with D tentatively TRBD2 (5 bases). CDR3 DNA: TGCGCCAGCAGCTTGGTCGGGATTAGCACAGATACGCAGTATTTT. As protein: CASSLVGISTDTQYF.